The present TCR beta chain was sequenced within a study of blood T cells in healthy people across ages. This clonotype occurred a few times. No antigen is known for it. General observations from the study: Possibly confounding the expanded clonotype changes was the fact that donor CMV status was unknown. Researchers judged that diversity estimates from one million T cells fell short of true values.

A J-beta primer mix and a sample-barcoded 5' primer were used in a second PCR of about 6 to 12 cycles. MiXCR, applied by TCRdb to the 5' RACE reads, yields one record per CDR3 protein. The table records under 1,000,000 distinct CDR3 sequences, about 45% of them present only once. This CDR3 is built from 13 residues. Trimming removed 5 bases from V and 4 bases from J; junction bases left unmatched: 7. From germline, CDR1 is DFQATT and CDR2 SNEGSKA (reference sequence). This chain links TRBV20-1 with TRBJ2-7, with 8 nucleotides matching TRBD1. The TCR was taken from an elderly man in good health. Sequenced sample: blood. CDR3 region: CSASGQASYEQYF. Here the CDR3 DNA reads TGCAGTGCTTCGGGACAGGCCTCGTACGAGCAGTACTTC.